This is a list of T cell receptor beta chains from one sample in a study of CD8+CD57+ T cells in acquired aplastic anemia. Each CDR3 protein is one row after TCRdb ran MiXCR on the reads. The table includes 35,000 to 45,000 distinct CDR3 sequences, 65% to 70% detected once. The sequenced sample was sorted CD4+, CD8+, or CD8+CD57+ T cells (not recorded which) from PBMCs. All receptors come from a human donor in good health, serving as a control. The CDR3 runs from the conserved cysteine through the conserved F or W. A D gene is named only where the DNA matches it firmly. Clone size is shown for a subset of rows, as once, few, many or a class of expanded clone.

d_call,clone_size,v_call,j_call,cdr3_aa,cdr3_nt
NA,many,TRBV19,TRBJ1-2,CASIPGQQPNYGYTF,TGTGCCAGTATCCCCGGACAGCAACCTAACTATGGCTATACCTTC
NA,NA,TRBV11-1,TRBJ1-3,CASSYSTGQISSGNTIYF,TGTGCCAGCAGCTACAGTACCGGACAGATAAGCTCTGGAAACACCATATATTTT
NA,NA,TRBV25-1,TRBJ1-2,CASSEYTGDGYTF,TGTGCCAGCAGTGAATATACAGGAGATGGCTACACCTTC
NA,NA,TRBV19,TRBJ1-4,CASTGQLNEKLFF,TGTGCCAGTACCGGACAGCTTAATGAAAAACTGTTTTTT
NA,NA,TRBV20-1,TRBJ1-4,CSASPGTAIF,TGCAGTGCTTCCCCCGGGACGGCCATTTTT
TRBD1,many,TRBV11-2,TRBJ2-1,CASSHQTGGLNEQFF,TGTGCCAGCAGCCATCAGACAGGGGGTCTCAATGAGCAGTTCTTC
NA,many,TRBV6-2/TRBV6-3,TRBJ1-5,CASRDPGLSNQPQHF,TGTGCCAGCAGAGACCCCGGCCTTAGCAATCAGCCCCAGCATTTT
NA,NA,TRBV7-2,TRBJ1-1,CASSFNPRTTEAFF,TGTGCCAGCAGCTTTAATCCTAGGACCACTGAAGCTTTCTTT
NA,many,TRBV28,TRBJ2-7,CASTLRDSYEQYF,TGTGCCAGCACACTTCGGGACTCCTACGAGCAGTACTTC
NA,NA,TRBV6-1,TRBJ2-7,CASSPDGAYEQYF,TGTGCCAGCAGTCCAGACGGAGCCTACGAGCAGTACTTC
TRBD1,NA,TRBV2,TRBJ1-2,CASCTGVGGYTF,TGTGCCAGCTGTACAGGGGTTGGTGGCTACACCTTC
NA,NA,TRBV29-1,TRBJ2-3,CSVVGTDTQYF,TGCAGCGTTGTTGGCACAGATACGCAGTATTTT
TRBD1,NA,TRBV10-3,TRBJ1-2,CASSPQTGVYGYTF,TGTGCCAGTAGTCCCCAAACAGGGGTCTATGGCTACACCTTC
TRBD1,NA,TRBV19,TRBJ2-7,CASATRDRASEQYF,TGTGCCAGTGCCACCCGGGACAGGGCCAGCGAGCAGTACTTC
NA,few,TRBV15,TRBJ1-1,CATSTSGQNTEAFF,TGTGCCACCAGCACGTCGGGCCAGAACACTGAAGCTTTCTTT
TRBD2,NA,TRBV7-9,TRBJ2-7,CASSSGAGVIYEQYF,TGTGCCAGCAGCTCAGGAGCGGGGGTAATCTACGAGCAGTACTTC
NA,NA,TRBV7-3,TRBJ1-6,CASSLSVGRPLHF,TGTGCCAGCAGCTTATCCGTAGGCAGGCCCCTCCACTTT
TRBD1,many,TRBV5-6,TRBJ2-2,CASSLLRDRATGELFF,TGTGCCAGCAGCTTGCTGCGGGACAGGGCCACCGGGGAGCTGTTTTTT
TRBD2,NA,TRBV25-1,TRBJ2-5,CASSEYGSASSGGPQTQYF,TGTGCCAGCAGTGAATATGGGTCCGCCTCTAGCGGGGGTCCCCAGACCCAGTACTTC
NA,NA,TRBV7-7,TRBJ2-1,CASSLDRYDEQFF,TGTGCTAGCAGCTTAGACAGGTACGATGAGCAGTTCTTC
NA,NA,TRBV29-1,TRBJ2-5,CSVGVHEETQYF,TGCAGCGTTGGGGTGCATGAGGAGACCCAGTACTTC
TRBD1,NA,TRBV2,TRBJ2-2,CASSVRQGNPGELFF,TGTGCCAGCAGTGTAAGACAGGGGAACCCCGGGGAGCTGTTTTTT
TRBD1,many,TRBV27,TRBJ1-5,CASSTSRRGLGNQPQHF,TGTGCCAGCAGTACTTCTCGAAGGGGGCTTGGCAATCAGCCCCAGCATTTT
TRBD1,once,TRBV10-3,TRBJ1-2,CAISYHGTGYGYTF,TGTGCCATCAGTTACCACGGGACAGGCTATGGCTACACCTTC
TRBD2,NA,TRBV10-1,TRBJ2-1,CASSDGTSDLNEQFF,TGCGCCAGCAGTGATGGGACTAGCGATCTCAATGAGCAGTTCTTC
TRBD1,once,TRBV15,TRBJ1-2,CATSSYSIQQGADGYTF,TGTGCCACCAGCAGTTACTCGATACAACAGGGGGCTGATGGCTACACCTTC
TRBD1,NA,TRBV20-1,TRBJ1-1,CSAWTGNTEAFF,TGCAGTGCTTGGACAGGGAACACTGAAGCTTTCTTT